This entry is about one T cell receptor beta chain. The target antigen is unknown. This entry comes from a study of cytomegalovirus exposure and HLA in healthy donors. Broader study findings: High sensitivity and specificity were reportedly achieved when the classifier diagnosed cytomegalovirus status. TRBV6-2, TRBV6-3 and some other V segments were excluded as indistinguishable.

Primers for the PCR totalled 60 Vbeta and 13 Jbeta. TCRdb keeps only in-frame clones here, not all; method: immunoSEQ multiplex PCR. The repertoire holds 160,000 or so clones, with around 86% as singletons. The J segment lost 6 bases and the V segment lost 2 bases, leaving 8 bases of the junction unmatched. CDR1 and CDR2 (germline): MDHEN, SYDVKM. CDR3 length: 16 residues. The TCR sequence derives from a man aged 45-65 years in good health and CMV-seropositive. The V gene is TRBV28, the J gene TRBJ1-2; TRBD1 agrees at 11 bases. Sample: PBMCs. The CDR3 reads CASSLPGTGGFNGYTF. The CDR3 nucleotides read TGTGCCAGCAGTTTACCCGGGACAGGGGGTTTTAATGGCTACACCTTC.